The 7 T cell receptor beta chains listed next were all sequenced from one sample in a study of breast tumors, draining lymph nodes, adjacent tissues. Breast cancer patients provided tissue from their axillary draining lymph nodes. TCRdb reprocessed the multiplex PCR reads with MiXCR, giving one entry per CDR3 protein. The sample includes fewer than 250,000 distinct CDR3 sequences, about 32% of them seen just once. Sequenced: axillary lymph node tissue. These receptors came from a female donor with breast cancer. Some clones in this sample may be carry-over from other donors' samples.

This chain uses TRBV19 with TRBJ1-2, with 8 bases lining up with TRBD1. V shed 3 bases, J shed 1 base, and the junction held 10 bases outside the gene matches. The germline CDR1 and CDR2 sequences are LNHDA and SQIVND (reference sequence). The CDR3 is made up of 17 amino acids. CDR3 DNA: TGTGCCAGTAGTATGGGGATAGGACAGGGCATTAACTATGGCTACACCTTC. Encoded protein: CASSMGIGQGINYGYTF.

A note on this clonotype: One end of the junction fails to match germline, which may point to a read error. The genes are TRBV6-6 and TRBJ2-1; D ambiguous. Looked up from germline, CDR1 is MNHNY and CDR2 is SVGAGI (reference sequence). The length of the CDR3 is 13 residues. The CDR3 DNA follows: TGTGCCAGCAGTCACGGTCAGTACAGTGAGCAGTTCTTC. Translation: CASSHGQYSEQFF.

This clonotype has at least ten counts. CDR3 sequence reads: CASRYDTSNEQFF. The CDR3 bases are TGTGCCAGCAGGTACGATACTAGCAATGAGCAGTTCTTC. V gene TRBV6-5 combines with J gene TRBJ2-1; tentatively, D is TRBD2 (5 bases). V was cut by 6 bases and J by 6 bases, with 12 bases left in between. Germline V gene data show CDR1 as MNHEY and CDR2 as SVGAGI. The CDR3 extends over 13 amino acids.

Only a few counts were recorded for this clonotype. The gene calls are TRBV27 and TRBJ2-1; D might be TRBD1 or TRBD2, each matching 5 bases. Trimming removed 5 bases from V and 9 bases from J, with 23 bases in between. CDR3 length: 16 residues. Germline V gives CDR1 MNHEY, CDR2 SMNVEV (reference sequence). CDR3 sequence: CASSRKASSGGIEQFF. CDR3 nucleotides: TGTGCCAGCAGTCGCAAAGCCTCTAGTGGGGGAATTGAGCAGTTCTTC.

V usage is TRBV11-2 and J usage is TRBJ1-2, with 8 bases aligning to TRBD1. The CDR3 spans 13 residues. Germline-derived CDR1 and CDR2 are SGHAT and FQNNGV. Trimming removed 5 bases from V and 12 bases from J; junction bases left unmatched: 11. The CDR3 DNA sequence: TGTGCCAGCAGCCCCCAGGGGGCCTTTGGAAACACCTTC. Translation: CASSPQGAFGNTF.

This clonotype was counted many times. A read error may explain this, as a much larger clone is one base away. Here the CDR3 omits its conserved ending phenylalanine or tryptophan, so a read error is the likely source. The genes are TRBV20-1 and TRBJ2-5, with D unclear. Trimming took off 5 bases at V and 0 bases at J, with 1 base between the two ends. The CDR3 is 10 amino acids. Germline V lookup: CDR1 DFQATT, CDR2 SNEGSKA (reference sequence). The CDR3 is CSADQETQYS. In nucleotides, the CDR3 is TGCAGTGCTGACCAAGAGACCCAGTACTCC.

This clonotype was counted at least ten times. The CDR3 loop is CASTNRGGNTGELFF. For the CDR3, the DNA is TGCGCCAGCACCAACCGTGGGGGGAACACCGGGGAGCTGTTTTTT. The chain couples TRBV5-1 to TRBJ2-2, with D perhaps matching TRBD1 or TRBD2 (5 bases each). CDR1 and CDR2 from the germline V gene are SGHRS and YFSETQ. This CDR3 contains 15 residues. Trimming shortened V by 6 bases and J by 1 base, and 13 bases separated the two germline ends. Looking up the rest from reference TRBV5-1 and TRBJ2-2 gives the full variable domain: KAGVTQTPRYLIKTRGQQVTLSCSPISGHRSVSWYQQTPGQGLQFLFEYFSETQRNKGNFPGRFSGRQFSNSRSEMNVSTLELGDSALYLCASTNRGGNTGELFFGEGSRLTVL.